This TCR beta chain is from a study of OX40 agonist ivuxolimab in advanced cancers. Across the whole study: Partial responses, seen in three patients, involved one hepatocellular carcinoma and two cutaneous melanomas.

Details on this clone: Its antigen is undetermined.

Germline trimming cut 5 bases from V and 2 bases from J; bases unmatched to any gene: 6. Germline assignment: CDR1 SEHNR and CDR2 FQNEAQ (reference sequence). The CDR3 has 14 amino acids. Generated by immunoSEQ multiplex PCR, the TCRdb table keeps only in-frame clones and is missing some. The repertoire holds over 45,000 clones, with 70% to 90% as singletons. Study findings and constraints: Which antigen the expanded peripheral T cells recognized is unknown. Among the nonresponders, some also had low normalized T-cell clonal expansion.

The timepoints at which blood was sampled were baseline, cycle 4 day 1, and cycle 7 day 1. The sequences come from CD4+ or CD8+ T cells sorted from blood, collected in a trial of the OX40 agonist ivuxolimab. This clonotype was sampled from an adult with an advanced solid tumor such as melanoma, head and neck, liver or kidney cancer. V usage is TRBV7-9 and J usage is TRBJ2-7; 7 bases are a match to TRBD1. The CDR3 here is CASSRQGDAYEQYF. CDR3 nucleotides: TGTGCCAGCAGCCGACAGGGAGACGCCTACGAGCAGTACTTC.